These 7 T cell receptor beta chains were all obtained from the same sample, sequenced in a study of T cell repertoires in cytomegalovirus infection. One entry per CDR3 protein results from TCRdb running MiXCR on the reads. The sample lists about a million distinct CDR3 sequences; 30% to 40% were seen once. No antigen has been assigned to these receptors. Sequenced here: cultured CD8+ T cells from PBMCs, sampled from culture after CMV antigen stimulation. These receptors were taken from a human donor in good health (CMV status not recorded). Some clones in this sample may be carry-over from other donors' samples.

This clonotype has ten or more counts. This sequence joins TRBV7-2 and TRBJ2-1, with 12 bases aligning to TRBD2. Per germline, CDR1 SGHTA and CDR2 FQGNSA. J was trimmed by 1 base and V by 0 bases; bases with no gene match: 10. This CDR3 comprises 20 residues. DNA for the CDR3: TGTGCCAGCAGCTTAGCGAGGCGACTAGCGGGGGCGGCATCCTACAATGAGCAGTTCTTC. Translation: CASSLARRLAGAASYNEQFF. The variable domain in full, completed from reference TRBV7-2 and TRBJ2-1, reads GAGVSQSPSNKVTEKGKDVELRCDPISGHTALYWYRQSLGQGLEFLIYFQGNSAPDKSGLPSDRFSAERTGGSVSTLTIQRTQQEDSAVYLCASSLARRLAGAASYNEQFFGPGTRLTVL.

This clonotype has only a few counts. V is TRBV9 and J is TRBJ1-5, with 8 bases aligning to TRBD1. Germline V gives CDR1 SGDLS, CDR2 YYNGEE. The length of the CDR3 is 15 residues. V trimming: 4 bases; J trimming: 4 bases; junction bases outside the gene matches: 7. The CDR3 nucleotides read TGTGCCAGCAGCCCTAGACAGGGGCGAAATCAGCCCCAGCATTTT. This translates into CASSPRQGRNQPQHF. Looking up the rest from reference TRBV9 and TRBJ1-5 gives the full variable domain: DSGVTQTPKHLITATGQRVTLRCSPRSGDLSVYWYQQSLDQGLQFLIQYYNGEERAKGNILERFSAQQFPDLHSELNLSSLELGDSALYFCASSPRQGRNQPQHFGDGTRLSIL.

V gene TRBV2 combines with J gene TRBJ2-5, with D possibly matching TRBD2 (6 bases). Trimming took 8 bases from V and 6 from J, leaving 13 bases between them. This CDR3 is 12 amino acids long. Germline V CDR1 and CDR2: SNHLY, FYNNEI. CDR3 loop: CASLGGVQTQYF. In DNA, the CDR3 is TGTGCCAGCCTGGGAGGAGTGCAGACCCAGTACTTC.

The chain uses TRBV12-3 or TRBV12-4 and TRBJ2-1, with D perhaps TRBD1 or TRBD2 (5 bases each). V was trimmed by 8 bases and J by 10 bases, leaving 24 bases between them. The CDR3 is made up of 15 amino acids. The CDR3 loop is CASSSPGTGNWEQFF. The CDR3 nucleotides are TGTGCCAGCTCCTCCCCAGGGACGGGTAATTGGGAGCAGTTCTTC.

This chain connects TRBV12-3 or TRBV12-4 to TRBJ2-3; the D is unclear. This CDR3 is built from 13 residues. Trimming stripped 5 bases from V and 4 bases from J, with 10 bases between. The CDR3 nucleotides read TGTGCCAGCAGTCTTCGGGTTTCAGATACGCAGTATTTT. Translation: CASSLRVSDTQYF.

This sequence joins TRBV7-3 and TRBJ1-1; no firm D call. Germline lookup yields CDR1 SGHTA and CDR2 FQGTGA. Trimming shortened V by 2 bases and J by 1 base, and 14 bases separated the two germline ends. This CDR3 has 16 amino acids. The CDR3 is CASSLGVRIRNTEAFF. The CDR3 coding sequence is TGTGCCAGCAGCTTAGGAGTCCGCATCCGGAACACTGAAGCTTTCTTT. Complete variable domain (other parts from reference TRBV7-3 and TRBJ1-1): GAGVSQTPSNKVTEKGKYVELRCDPISGHTALYWYRQSLGQGPEFLIYFQGTGAADDSGLPNDRFFAVRPEGSVSTLKIQRTERGDSAVYLCASSLGVRIRNTEAFFGQGTRLTVV.

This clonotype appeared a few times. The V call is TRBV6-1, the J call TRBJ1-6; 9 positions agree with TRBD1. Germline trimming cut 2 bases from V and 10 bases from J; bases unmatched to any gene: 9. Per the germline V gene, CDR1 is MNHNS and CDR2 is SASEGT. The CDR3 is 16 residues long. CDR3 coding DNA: TGTGCCAGCAGTGAAACCCGGGACAGGGTTACATCACCCCTCCACTTT. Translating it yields CASSETRDRVTSPLHF.